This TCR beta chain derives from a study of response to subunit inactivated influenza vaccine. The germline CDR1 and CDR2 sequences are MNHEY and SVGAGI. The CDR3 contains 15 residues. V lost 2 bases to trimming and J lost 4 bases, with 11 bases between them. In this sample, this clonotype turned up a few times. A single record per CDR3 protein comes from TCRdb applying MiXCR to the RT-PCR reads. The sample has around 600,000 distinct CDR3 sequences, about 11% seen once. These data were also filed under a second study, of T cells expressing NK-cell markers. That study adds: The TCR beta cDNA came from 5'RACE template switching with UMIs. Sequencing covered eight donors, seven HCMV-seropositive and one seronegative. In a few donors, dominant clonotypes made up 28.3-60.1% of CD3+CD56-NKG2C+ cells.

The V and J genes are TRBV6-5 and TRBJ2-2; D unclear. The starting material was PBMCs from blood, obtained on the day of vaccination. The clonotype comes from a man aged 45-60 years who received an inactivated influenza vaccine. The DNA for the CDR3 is TGTGCCAGCAGTTACCTGTCCGACGGCACCGGGGAGCTGTTTTTT. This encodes CASSYLSDGTGELFF.